A single sample gave rise to the 24 T cell receptor beta chains below, sequenced in a study of beta chain features in type 1 diabetes. Isolated RNA was reverse transcribed in full, so expressed TCRB transcripts were sequenced. Libraries were prepared by immunoSEQ multiplex PCR; TCRdb keeps only in-frame clonotypes and omits some of them. The sample consists of 300,000 to 400,000 clones, 13% of them appearing once. Study conclusions and caveats: Shortening of TCRB CDR3s, moderate but significant, appeared in all four CD4+ subsets of Type 1 diabetes patients.

Antigen specificity for these receptors is unknown. The sample was naive CD4+ T cells from blood. These TCRs come from a woman aged 18-29 years with type 1 diabetes.

The rearrangement joins TRBV11-2 to TRBJ2-5; 11 bases are a match to TRBD2. The ends lost 7 bases at V and 5 bases at J; junction bases unmatched: 9. CDR3 length: 15 residues. Germline CDR1 SGHAT, CDR2 FQNNGV. CDR3 nucleotide sequence: TGTGCCAGCAACTCCAGGACTAGCGGGTTCGAGACCCAGTACTTC. Translated, it gives CASNSRTSGFETQYF. Filled out from reference TRBV11-2 and TRBJ2-5, the complete variable domain reads EAGVAQSPRYKIIEKRQSVAFWCNPISGHATLYWYQQILGQGPKLLIQFQNNGVVDDSQLPKDRFSAERLKGVDSTLKIQPAKLEDSAVYLCASNSRTSGFETQYFGPGTRLLVL.

The chain carries TRBV11-2 and TRBJ2-4; D is perhaps TRBD1 (6 bases). V gave up 1 base and J gave up 7 bases, with 17 bases separating them. Germline V CDR1 and CDR2: SGHAT, FQNNGV. The CDR3 is 16 residues long. The CDR3 loop reads CASSLGSTGWGNIQYF. In nucleotides, the CDR3 is TGTGCCAGCAGCTTAGGGTCGACAGGATGGGGGAACATTCAGTACTTC.

The chain has TRBV5-1 and TRBJ2-1; TRBD2 matches at 13 bases. Germline V lookup: CDR1 SGHRS, CDR2 YFSETQ. The CDR3 extends over 16 amino acids. After removal of 4 bases from V and 7 bases from J, the junction contained 8 bases not matched to a gene. The CDR3 sequence is CASSVRLAGGDNEQFF. The CDR3 coding sequence is TGCGCCAGCAGCGTACGACTAGCGGGAGGAGATAATGAGCAGTTCTTC.

In its sample, this clone was seen a few times. This chain joins TRBV9 and TRBJ1-3; D may be TRBD1 (5 bases). Germline-derived CDR1 and CDR2 are SGDLS and YYNGEE. The CDR3 is made up of 17 amino acids. V dropped 0 bases and J dropped 0 bases, with 13 bases sitting between them. The CDR3 spells CASSVAGGGLSGNTIYF. CDR3 bases: TGTGCCAGCAGCGTAGCCGGGGGAGGCCTCTCTGGAAACACCATATATTTT.

This clone has a handful of counts. The chain has TRBV18 and TRBJ1-1; 8 positions match TRBD1. Germline V gene data show CDR1 as KGHSH and CDR2 as LQKENI. The CDR3 has 15 residues. V lost 1 base, J lost 4 bases, and 5 bases stayed unmatched. This CDR3 is CASSPQDRVVTEAFF. CDR3 in DNA: TGTGCCAGCTCACCACAGGACAGGGTGGTCACTGAAGCTTTCTTT.

The table lists this clone with a few counts. This chain joins TRBV18 and TRBJ2-7; 10 nucleotides align to TRBD2. There are 19 residues in the CDR3. After removal of 4 bases from V and 2 bases from J, the junction contained 17 bases not matched to a gene. Germline-derived CDR1 and CDR2 are KGHSH and LQKENI. CDR3 amino acids: CASSLRVNQNGLAAYEQYV. The CDR3, as DNA: TGTGCCAGCTCACTACGGGTAAACCAAAATGGACTAGCGGCCTACGAGCAGTACGTC.

This clone was seen only a few times. This rearrangement joins TRBV19 to TRBJ2-4; the match to TRBD2 covers 10 bases. This CDR3 is built from 17 residues. V was pared by 7 bases and J by 2 bases, with 11 bases of the junction left unmatched. The germline V gene has CDR1 LNHDA and CDR2 SQIVND (reference sequence). The CDR3 reads CASKASGSPGSKNIQYF. Here the CDR3 DNA reads TGTGCCAGTAAGGCTAGCGGGAGTCCGGGGTCCAAAAACATTCAGTACTTC.

This clone showed up just a few times. The J gene is TRBJ1-1, the V gene TRBV7-9; 9 nucleotides align to TRBD1. The V gene's germline CDR1 is SEHNR and CDR2 FQNEAQ (reference sequence). CDR3 length equals 16 residues. V was clipped by 4 bases and J by 0 bases; unmatched bases: 6. The chain's CDR3 is CASSSWTGVMNTEAFF. In nucleotides, the CDR3 is TGTGCCAGCAGCTCGTGGACAGGGGTCATGAACACTGAAGCTTTCTTT.

This clone has only a few counts. The J gene is TRBJ2-5, the V gene TRBV5-1; 8 bases match TRBD2. Trimming removed 0 bases from V and 4 bases from J; junction bases left unmatched: 8. The CDR3 spans 16 residues. From germline, CDR1 is SGHRS and CDR2 YFSETQ. CDR3 residues: CASSLAGGSLPETQYF. CDR3 coding DNA: TGCGCCAGCAGCTTGGCGGGAGGGAGTCTGCCAGAGACCCAGTACTTC.

V usage is TRBV18 and J usage is TRBJ2-5; no firm D call. Germline-derived CDR1 and CDR2 are KGHSH and LQKENI. The germline V and J ends were trimmed by 2 bases and 1 base, with 8 bases remaining between them. CDR3 length: 14 residues. The CDR3 nucleotides read TGTGCCAGCTCACCAAGCTATGCCCAAGAGACCCAGTACTTC. It is translated as CASSPSYAQETQYF.

There are a few counts of this clone. The rearrangement joins TRBV27 to TRBJ1-4, with TRBD1 matching over 7 bases. Trimming took 6 bases from V and 7 from J; bases not matched to a gene: 11. Germline CDR1 reads MNHEY; CDR2 reads SMNVEV (reference sequence). The CDR3 contains 15 residues. CDR3 in amino acids: CASRLRGQTGEKLFF. CDR3 nucleotide sequence: TGTGCCAGCAGATTGAGGGGGCAGACGGGTGAAAAACTGTTTTTT.

This chain links TRBV15 with TRBJ2-1; D is possibly TRBD1 (5 bases). Germline CDR1 and CDR2: LNHNV and YYDKDF (reference sequence). The CDR3 sequence is 17 residues long. The ends were cut back, 0 bases at V and 6 bases at J, with 18 bases in the middle. The CDR3 DNA reads as TGTGCCACCAGCAGAGAAATGGGGCGCGATCTTTCCAATGAGCAGTTCTTC. Its protein is CATSREMGRDLSNEQFF.

The V gene is TRBV7-9, the J gene TRBJ1-1; D not certain. CDR1 is SEHNR and CDR2 is FQNEAQ in the germline V gene (reference sequence). The CDR3 extends over 13 amino acids. The V and J ends lost 5 bases and 10 bases respectively, with 17 bases between them. In nucleotides, the CDR3 is TGTGCCAGCAGCACGGAGACCTTGCGAGGAGCTTTCTTT. Its translation is CASSTETLRGAFF. The variable domain in full, with the rest retrieved from reference TRBV7-9 and TRBJ1-1, is DTGVSQNPRHKITKRGQNVTFRCDPISEHNRLYWYRQTLGQGPEFLTYFQNEAQLEKSRLLSDRFSAERPKGSFSTLEIQRTEQGDSAMYLCASSTETLRGAFFGQGTRLTVV.

The chain combines TRBV5-1 with TRBJ2-3; weak D call: TRBD1 (6 bases). V gave up 4 bases and J gave up 2 bases, with 14 bases separating them. Germline CDR1 reads SGHRS; CDR2 reads YFSETQ. The CDR3 loop spans 15 amino acids. CDR3 DNA sequence: TGCGCCAGCAGCCACCCCCAGGGGAACACAGATACGCAGTATTTT. It is translated as CASSHPQGNTDTQYF. Using reference TRBV5-1 and TRBJ2-3 for the parts outside the CDR3, the full variable domain is KAGVTQTPRYLIKTRGQQVTLSCSPISGHRSVSWYQQTPGQGLQFLFEYFSETQRNKGNFPGRFSGRQFSNSRSEMNVSTLELGDSALYLCASSHPQGNTDTQYFGPGTRLTVL.

The chain carries TRBV30 and TRBJ1-5, with D tentatively TRBD1 (5 bases). The CDR3 totals 17 residues. V was pared by 0 bases and J by 2 bases, with 17 bases between. The V gene's germline CDR1 is GTSNPN and CDR2 SVGIG (reference sequence). The CDR3 loop reads CAWSVRDRASRNQPQHF. The CDR3 nucleotides read TGTGCCTGGAGTGTACGAGACAGAGCCTCTCGCAATCAGCCCCAGCATTTT.

This sequence joins TRBV30 and TRBJ1-2; D is ambiguous. The germline V and J ends were trimmed by 2 bases and 2 bases, with 6 bases remaining between them. The germline V gene encodes CDR1 GTSNPN and CDR2 SVGIG (reference sequence). The CDR3 has 12 residues. DNA of the CDR3: TGTGCCTGGAGTTACAGAAACTATGGCTACACCTTC. Amino acids: CAWSYRNYGYTF. The complete variable domain, with remaining parts taken from reference TRBV30 and TRBJ1-2, reads SQTIHQWPATLVQPVGSPLSLECTVEGTSNPNLYWYRQAAGRGLQLLFYSVGIGQISSEVPQNLSASRPQDRQFILSSKKLLLSDSGFYLCAWSYRNYGYTFGSGTRLTVV.

This clone occurred a few times. The V call is TRBV18, the J call TRBJ1-2; tentatively, D is TRBD1 (5 bases). This CDR3 has 13 amino acids. With 6 bases removed from V and 2 bases from J, the gap between germline ends came to 10 bases. Germline CDR1 and CDR2: KGHSH and LQKENI. The CDR3 loop reads CASSQTDNYGYTF. The CDR3, as DNA: TGTGCCAGCTCGCAGACAGACAACTATGGCTACACCTTC. The full variable domain, its missing parts supplied by reference TRBV18 and TRBJ1-2, is NAGVMQNPRHLVRRRGQEARLRCSPMKGHSHVYWYRQLPEEGLKFMVYLQKENIIDESGMPKERFSAEFPKEGPSILRIQQVVRGDSAAYFCASSQTDNYGYTFGSGTRLTVV.

J is TRBJ2-4 and V is TRBV10-3, with D possibly matching TRBD1 (5 bases). CDR1 and CDR2 from the germline V gene are ENHRY and SYGVKD. V lost 2 bases to trimming and J lost 3 bases, with 20 bases between them. The CDR3 covers 18 residues. For the CDR3, the DNA is TGTGCCATCAGTGAGGGAAAGCGACAGCCGCTGGGCAAAAACATTCAGTACTTC. This gives the protein CAISEGKRQPLGKNIQYF.

This clone was observed a handful of times. The chain couples TRBV29-1 to TRBJ2-5; 9 bases match TRBD2. V lost 4 bases, J lost 2 bases, and 8 bases stayed unmatched. This CDR3 is 15 amino acids long. The germline CDR1 and CDR2 sequences are SQVTM and ANQGSEA. The DNA for the CDR3 is TGCAGCGTTGCGGGCGGGAGGGCTCATCAAGAGACCCAGTACTTC. This gives the protein CSVAGGRAHQETQYF.

The genes are TRBV7-2 and TRBJ1-4; possibly TRBD1 for D (5 bases). Germline values: CDR1 SGHTA, CDR2 FQGNSA. Trimming pared 0 bases from V and 11 bases from J, leaving 10 bases between. The CDR3 totals 13 residues. CDR3: CASSLAEGRKLFF. For the CDR3, the DNA is TGTGCCAGCAGCTTAGCGGAGGGACGCAAACTGTTTTTT. Filled out from reference TRBV7-2 and TRBJ1-4, the complete variable domain reads GAGVSQSPSNKVTEKGKDVELRCDPISGHTALYWYRQSLGQGLEFLIYFQGNSAPDKSGLPSDRFSAERTGGSVSTLTIQRTQQEDSAVYLCASSLAEGRKLFFGSGTQLSVL.

The table lists this clone with a few counts. The chain uses TRBV2 and TRBJ1-1; perhaps TRBD1 as D (6 bases). V was trimmed by 6 bases and J by 3 bases, leaving 14 bases between them. The CDR3 has 14 residues. Germline V gene sequence: CDR1 SNHLY, CDR2 FYNNEI. CDR3 region: CASSPYTGYTEAFF. The CDR3 region has the DNA TGTGCCAGCAGCCCGTATACAGGGTACACTGAAGCTTTCTTT.

V is TRBV7-2 and J is TRBJ1-2; 8 nucleotides align to TRBD1. The germline gives CDR1 SGHTA, CDR2 FQGNSA. Germline trimming cut 5 bases from V and 5 bases from J; bases unmatched to any gene: 13. This CDR3 is 16 amino acids long. The CDR3 region has the DNA TGTGCCAGCAGCCCATACACTCAGGGGGCAGGTTATGGCTACACCTTC. It specifies CASSPYTQGAGYGYTF.

The chain uses TRBV18 and TRBJ2-7, with TRBD1 identical over 8 bases. CDR3 length equals 15 residues. CDR1 is KGHSH and CDR2 is LQKENI in the germline V gene. Trimming took 2 bases from V and 2 from J; bases not matched to a gene: 5. The CDR3 protein is CASSPRDRMTYEQYV. DNA for the CDR3: TGTGCCAGCTCACCAAGGGACAGGATGACCTACGAGCAGTACGTC.

The rearrangement joins TRBV5-1 to TRBJ2-5, with 8 positions matching TRBD1. The CDR3 loop spans 18 amino acids. Trimming at V came to 4 bases and at J to 2 bases, leaving 16 bases not matched to a gene. Germline CDR1 reads SGHRS; CDR2 reads YFSETQ. The CDR3 loop reads CASSPATSGTGLQETQYF. CDR3 nucleotide sequence: TGCGCCAGCAGCCCAGCTACCTCCGGGACAGGTTTACAAGAGACCCAGTACTTC.